This passage covers 15 T cell receptor beta chains from one sample sequenced in a study of metastatic and nonmetastatic thyroid tumors. TCRdb called clones again from the PCR reads with MiXCR. The sample carries about 70,000 clones, 18% recorded once. There were no patients who had received any treatment before thyroid surgery. The sequencing input was blood. The source is a female donor with papillary thyroid cancer or a benign thyroid nodule (not recorded which). Some clones in this sample may be carry-over from other donors' samples.

This clone was observed a few times. The chain links TRBV6-5 to TRBJ2-7; 11 bases fit TRBD2. Per germline, CDR1 MNHEY and CDR2 SVGAGI. CDR3 length: 17 amino acids. Trimming cost V 1 base and J 3 bases; bases outside gene matches: 8. In DNA, the CDR3 is TGTGCCAGCAGTTACTTGGGGAGCCTAGCGGGAGGCTACGAGCAGTACTTC. It yields the protein CASSYLGSLAGGYEQYF.

Notes on this clone: This likely comes from a read error, as the CDR3 has no conserved phenylalanine or tryptophan at its end. CDR3 bases: TGCAGTGCTAGAGGGGGGCTAGCGGGAGGACACACAGATACGCAGTATGTT. Translating it yields CSARGGLAGGHTDTQYV. J is TRBJ2-3 and V is TRBV20-1; 11 bases are shared with TRBD2. The CDR3 has 17 amino acids. Looked up from germline, CDR1 is DFQATT and CDR2 is SNEGSKA (reference sequence). V shed 1 base and J 2 bases; nucleotides not matched to a gene: 8.

This clone was observed many times. With a much larger clone just one base away, this may be a read error. The J gene is TRBJ2-7, the V gene TRBV13; 13 bases are a match to TRBD2. Germline V gives CDR1 PRHDT, CDR2 FYEKMQ (reference sequence). The CDR3 loop spans 16 amino acids. The CDR3 coding sequence is TGTGCCAGCAACTTACAGACTAGCGGGAGGTACTACGAGCAGTACTTC. Residues: CASNLQTSGRYYEQYF.

This clone occurred a few times. The gene calls are TRBV6-1 and TRBJ1-1; D ambiguous. Between the trimmed V and J ends, which lost 4 bases and 1 base, there was a span of 10 bases. Germline values: CDR1 MNHNS, CDR2 SASEGT. The length of the CDR3 is 14 residues. As DNA, the CDR3 is TGTGCCAGCAGTGGGGGATGGGGGAACACTGAAGCTTTCTTT. Amino acid sequence: CASSGGWGNTEAFF.

This clone came up many times. The V gene is TRBV5-1, the J gene TRBJ2-1, with D perhaps being TRBD1 or TRBD2 (6 bases each). CDR1 and CDR2 (germline): SGHRS, YFSETQ. The V and J ends lost 2 bases and 0 bases respectively, with 12 bases between them. The CDR3 is 16 amino acids. CDR3 in DNA: TGCGCCAGCAGCTTAGGGGGACTTGCCTCCTACAATGAGCAGTTCTTC. It yields the protein CASSLGGLASYNEQFF.

This clone was detected ten times or more. V usage is TRBV12-3 or TRBV12-4 and J usage is TRBJ1-1; a possible D gene is TRBD1 (6 bases). V dropped 6 bases and J dropped 4 bases, with 15 bases sitting between them. The CDR3 is 14 residues long. CDR3 sequence (DNA): TGTGCCAGCAGCCAACCCACAGGGCCCACTGAAGCTTTCTTT. Encoded protein: CASSQPTGPTEAFF.

This clone was counted at least ten times. The chain uses TRBV18 and TRBJ1-6, with TRBD1 identical over 7 bases. The CDR3 length is 14 residues. CDR1 is KGHSH and CDR2 is LQKENI in the germline V gene. The ends lost 2 bases at V and 8 bases at J; junction bases unmatched: 3. DNA of the CDR3: TGTGCCAGCTCACCAAAGGGGGCCGATTCACCCCTCCACTTT. Its translation: CASSPKGADSPLHF.

There are many counts of this clone. The chain is built from TRBV27 and TRBJ1-1, with TRBD1 matching over 9 bases. In germline, CDR1 is MNHEY, CDR2 SMNVEV (reference sequence). The CDR3 has 14 amino acids. V was clipped by 5 bases and J by 5 bases; unmatched bases: 6. The CDR3 region has the DNA TGTGCCAGCAGTGTACAGGGGGCAAATACTGAAGCTTTCTTT. Its protein product is CASSVQGANTEAFF.

This chain connects TRBV11-3 to TRBJ2-1; weak D call: TRBD2 (6 bases). From germline, CDR1 is SGHNT and CDR2 YENEEA. Trimming shortened V by 1 base and J by 9 bases, and 7 bases separated the two germline ends. The CDR3 totals 12 residues. CDR3 sequence reads: CASSLVGGEQFF. The CDR3 DNA reads as TGTGCCAGCAGCTTAGTCGGGGGTGAGCAGTTCTTC.

This clone has a count of ten or more. V and J are TRBV7-9 and TRBJ2-7; no definite D call. Germline lookup yields CDR1 SEHNR and CDR2 FQNEAQ (reference sequence). This CDR3 has 14 amino acids. Trimming stripped 5 bases from V and 3 bases from J, with 14 bases between. CDR3 DNA: TGTGCCAGCAGCCCCGAGGATCGACTCTACGAGCAGTACTTC. As protein: CASSPEDRLYEQYF.

The V call is TRBV20-1, the J call TRBJ2-7, with 13 bases matching TRBD2. After removal of 3 bases from V and 5 bases from J, the junction contained 7 bases not matched to a gene. This CDR3 spans 15 amino acids. Germline V gene sequence: CDR1 DFQATT, CDR2 SNEGSKA (reference sequence). CDR3 protein: CSARKGTSGTHEQYF. CDR3 bases: TGCAGTGCTAGGAAAGGGACTAGCGGGACCCACGAGCAGTACTTC.

The chain combines TRBV20-1 with TRBJ2-3, with 9 bases identical to TRBD2. Germline V lookup: CDR1 DFQATT, CDR2 SNEGSKA (reference sequence). The length of the CDR3 is 15 residues. The trim removed 7 bases at V and 4 bases at J, leaving 12 bases unmatched. CDR3 in DNA: TGCAGTGGGGAGAGGAGGACTAGCGCAGCAGATACGCAGTATTTT. Translating gives CSGERRTSAADTQYF.

In its sample, this clone was seen many times. At one boundary the junction diverges from the germline segment, which might be a read error. V usage is TRBV5-1 and J usage is TRBJ2-5, with 7 nucleotides matching TRBD2. The CDR3 runs to 14 residues. Germline loops: CDR1 SGHRS, CDR2 YFSETQ. The CDR3 region has the DNA TGCGCCAGCACCTTGGGGCTAGCGGTAGAGACCCAGTACTTC. This encodes CASTLGLAVETQYF.

This clone was counted only a few times. This chain connects TRBV4-2 to TRBJ2-7; 7 bases line up with TRBD1. This CDR3 has 15 amino acids. V was clipped by 0 bases and J by 0 bases; unmatched bases: 2. Germline-derived CDR1 and CDR2 are LGHNA and YNFKEQ. The CDR3 DNA reads TGTGCCAGCAGCCAAGATTGGGACAGCTCCTACGAGCAGTACTTC. Encoded protein: CASSQDWDSSYEQYF.

In the case of this clone: The conserved phenylalanine or tryptophan normally closing the CDR3 is absent here, so this likely arose from a read error. This sequence joins TRBV10-3 and TRBJ1-2; TRBD1 might be the D (6 bases). The germline V gene has CDR1 ENHRY and CDR2 SYGVKD. CDR3 length: 17 amino acids. Trimming took off 2 bases at V and 4 bases at J, with 20 bases between the two ends. CDR3 nucleotide sequence: TGTGCCATCAGTGAGCAGGGGCAAGAGCACCGTCCCTATGGCTACACCTTA. It encodes CAISEQGQEHRPYGYTL.